The 24 T cell receptor beta chains in this list originate from one sample, sequenced in a study of cytomegalovirus exposure and HLA in healthy donors. The PCR had 60 Vbeta and 13 Jbeta primers. Clones were sequenced by immunoSEQ multiplex PCR, and TCRdb holds only the in-frame ones, with some missing. The sample has approximately 70,000 clones, and its top ten clones hold 5%. Sequencing was done on a sample of PBMCs. These receptors originate from a woman aged 40 to 50 in good health and CMV-seropositive.

The chain uses TRBV6-4 and TRBJ2-2; the D is unclear. Trimming took off 3 bases at V and 2 bases at J, with 7 bases between the two ends. In germline, CDR1 is MRHNA, CDR2 SNTAGT. CDR3 length: 14 amino acids. The chain's CDR3 is CASSDGDNTGELFF. The CDR3 nucleotides read TGTGCCAGCAGTGATGGAGACAACACCGGGGAGCTGTTTTTT.

The chain employs TRBV6-1 and TRBJ2-2, with 7 bases matching TRBD2. Trimming took 7 bases from V and 8 from J; bases not matched to a gene: 13. The CDR3 sequence is 15 residues long. Germline V gives CDR1 MNHNS, CDR2 SASEGT. The CDR3 loop is CASIRTRSIGGELFF. The CDR3 nucleotides read TGTGCCAGCATTCGGACTAGAAGTATAGGGGGGGAGCTGTTTTTT.

This chain connects TRBV19 to TRBJ2-7; D is possibly TRBD2 (5 bases). From germline, CDR1 is LNHDA and CDR2 SQIVND (reference sequence). Trimming cost V 5 bases and J 0 bases, with 5 bases left between them. The CDR3 runs to 12 residues. CDR3 region: CASSDYSYEQYF. DNA of the CDR3: TGTGCCAGTAGTGACTACTCCTACGAGCAGTACTTC.

The chain has TRBV7-6 and TRBJ2-7, with a tentative D call TRBD2 (6 bases). The CDR3 consists of 13 residues. In germline, CDR1 is SGHVS, CDR2 FNYEAQ. V lost 4 bases, J lost 7 bases, and 14 bases lay in between. The CDR3, as DNA: TGTGCCAGCAGCTCCCGGGGGACGGGAGAGCAGTACTTC. It translates to CASSSRGTGEQYF.

The chain is built from TRBV7-2 and TRBJ1-2; 10 nucleotides line up with TRBD1. CDR3 size: 14 residues. The germline gives CDR1 SGHTA, CDR2 FQGNSA. The J segment lost 6 bases and the V segment lost 5 bases, leaving 6 bases of the junction unmatched. The CDR3 is CASSPRTGGHGYTF. The DNA of the CDR3 is TGTGCCAGCAGCCCAAGGACAGGGGGACATGGCTACACCTTC.

The chain combines TRBV7-9 with TRBJ1-1; D call uncertain. Per the germline V gene, CDR1 is SEHNR and CDR2 is FQNEAQ (reference sequence). The CDR3 runs 13 residues. The V end lost 4 bases, the J end lost 1 base, and 7 bases lay between the germline ends. The chain's CDR3 is CASSSRSNTEAFF. DNA for the CDR3: TGTGCCAGCAGCTCTCGGTCGAACACTGAAGCTTTCTTT.

The CDR3 protein is CASSIVNPRDTDTQYF. In DNA form, the CDR3 reads TGTGCCAGTAGTATAGTCAACCCTCGGGACACAGATACGCAGTATTTT. The rearrangement joins TRBV19 to TRBJ2-3, with D possibly being TRBD2 (5 bases). With 1 base removed from V and 2 bases from J, the gap between germline ends came to 13 bases. The CDR3 has 16 residues. The germline V gene has CDR1 LNHDA and CDR2 SQIVND (reference sequence).

The V call is TRBV9, the J call TRBJ1-3; 10 nucleotides agree with TRBD1. The J segment lost 14 bases and the V segment lost 4 bases, leaving 6 bases of the junction unmatched. CDR1 SGDLS and CDR2 YYNGEE come from the germline V gene. The CDR3 has 12 residues. In DNA form, the CDR3 reads TGTGCCAGCAGCCCGCTGGGACAGGGGTTATATTTT. Translated, it gives CASSPLGQGLYF.

The rearrangement joins TRBV5-1 to TRBJ2-7, with TRBD1 matching over 8 bases. This CDR3 is built from 16 residues. The V and J ends lost 2 bases and 4 bases, in that order; junction bases with no gene match: 11. The germline V gene has CDR1 SGHRS and CDR2 YFSETQ. CDR3 sequence (DNA): TGCGCCAGCAGCTTTGGAAGGACAGGGAACGGGTACGAGCAGTACTTC. It translates to CASSFGRTGNGYEQYF.

CDR3 in amino acids: CASSLSSGLREQYF. CDR3 nucleotide sequence: TGTGCCAGCAGCTTGTCTAGCGGGTTGCGGGAGCAGTACTTC. The rearrangement links TRBV5-6 to TRBJ2-7; the match to TRBD2 covers 8 bases. The V gene end was trimmed by 1 base and the J gene end by 7 bases; junction bases not matched to a gene: 7. CDR1 is SGHDT and CDR2 is YYEEEE in the germline V gene. This CDR3 has 14 amino acids.

The V gene is TRBV6-5, the J gene TRBJ1-1; D remains ambiguous. V was cut by 1 base and J by 6 bases, with 9 bases left in between. Germline V lookup: CDR1 MNHEY, CDR2 SVGAGI. The CDR3 is made up of 13 amino acids. The DNA of the CDR3 is TGTGCCAGCAGTTACTTGGGAGTCGCTGAAGCTTTCTTT. Encoded protein: CASSYLGVAEAFF.

The DNA of the CDR3 is TGTGCCAGCACCGGGGGGTTCTCTGGGGCCAACGTCCTGACTTTC. Encoded protein: CASTGGFSGANVLTF. The chain combines TRBV2 with TRBJ2-6, with 7 bases lining up with TRBD2. Germline V CDR1 and CDR2: SNHLY, FYNNEI. The CDR3 spans 15 residues. The V segment lost 7 bases and the J segment 0 bases; nucleotides outside the gene matches: 3.

The genes are TRBV7-9 and TRBJ1-3; maybe TRBD1 (5 bases). The CDR3 is 14 residues long. Trimming took 4 bases from V and 4 from J, leaving 11 bases between them. Germline CDR1 SEHNR, CDR2 FQNEAQ (reference sequence). The CDR3 nucleotides read TGTGCCAGCAGCTCCCAACAGGTCGGAAACACCATATATTTT. Translation: CASSSQQVGNTIYF.

The V gene is TRBV5-5, the J gene TRBJ1-2; the D is unclear. Looked up from germline, CDR1 is SGHKS and CDR2 is YYEKEE (reference sequence). Deletions cut 1 base from V and 0 bases from J, with 16 bases between. This CDR3 has 17 residues. Here the CDR3 reads CASSLFYRAPANYGYTF. Here the CDR3 DNA reads TGTGCCAGCAGCTTGTTCTATCGAGCCCCCGCTAACTATGGCTACACCTTC.

V usage is TRBV28 and J usage is TRBJ1-1; D perhaps matches TRBD1 (6 bases). The CDR3 sequence is 14 residues long. V was cut by 9 bases and J by 1 base, with 15 bases left in between. Germline V gene lookup returns CDR1 MDHEN and CDR2 SYDVKM. The CDR3 region is CASFKRGGNTEAFF. The CDR3 coding sequence is TGTGCCAGTTTTAAGAGGGGGGGGAACACTGAAGCTTTCTTT.

The chain links TRBV7-8 to TRBJ2-3; the match to TRBD2 covers 10 bases. The CDR3 has 16 residues. Germline CDR1 is SGHVS and CDR2 is FQNEAQ. J lost 2 bases, V lost 2 bases, and 4 bases had no gene match. Here the CDR3 reads CASSLRLAGVTDTQYF. The CDR3 DNA follows: TGTGCCAGCAGCTTAAGGCTAGCGGGAGTCACAGATACGCAGTATTTT.

The chain uses TRBV7-2 and TRBJ1-2; TRBD1 aligns across 7 bases. With V trimmed by 4 bases and J by 5 bases, 10 bases remained unmatched. The germline gives CDR1 SGHTA, CDR2 FQGNSA. CDR3 length equals 15 residues. The CDR3 DNA sequence: TGTGCCAGCAGCTCAAGGACAGGCGATAGGTATGGCTACACCTTC. Translating it yields CASSSRTGDRYGYTF.

This chain uses TRBV27 with TRBJ1-2, with 9 bases fitting TRBD1. The CDR3 runs 13 residues. V lost 6 bases, J lost 4 bases, and 3 bases stayed unmatched. From germline, CDR1 is MNHEY and CDR2 SMNVEV (reference sequence). The CDR3 spells CASSWDRAYGYTF. CDR3 bases: TGTGCCAGCAGCTGGGACAGGGCCTATGGCTACACCTTC.

The chain couples TRBV5-1 to TRBJ2-1; 8 bases fit TRBD1. Germline values: CDR1 SGHRS, CDR2 YFSETQ. The CDR3 totals 15 residues. With V trimmed by 0 bases and J by 1 base, 0 bases remained unmatched. CDR3 DNA: TGCGCCAGCAGCTTGGACAGGGGGTCCTACAATGAGCAGTTCTTC. It translates to CASSLDRGSYNEQFF.

This chain uses TRBV11-3 with TRBJ2-2; possible D gene TRBD2, 6 bases. Germline CDR1 reads SGHNT; CDR2 reads YENEEA. CDR3 length equals 14 residues. Between the trimmed V and J ends, which lost 6 bases and 4 bases, there was a span of 12 bases. This chain's CDR3 is CASSLEGGTGELFF. The CDR3 DNA follows: TGTGCCAGCAGTCTAGAGGGAGGCACCGGGGAGCTGTTTTTT.

This chain links TRBV7-8 with TRBJ2-1; TRBD1 matches at 8 bases. The CDR3 contains 16 residues. V was clipped by 2 bases and J by 7 bases; unmatched bases: 10. Germline V gene sequence: CDR1 SGHVS, CDR2 FQNEAQ. The DNA for the CDR3 is TGTGCCAGCAGCTTATCACAGGGGGGCGCACGTAATGAGCAGTTCTTC. Translating it yields CASSLSQGGARNEQFF.

The rearrangement links TRBV12-5 to TRBJ2-5, with 7 bases that match TRBD2. This CDR3 is 15 amino acids long. Germline loops: CDR1 LGHNT, CDR2 FRNRAP. V lost 6 bases to trimming and J lost 0 bases; unmatched junction nucleotides: 7. The CDR3 sequence: CASGTLRGYQETQYF. For the CDR3, the DNA is TGTGCTAGTGGGACTTTGCGGGGGTACCAAGAGACCCAGTACTTC.

This CDR3 reads CASSLGTGRMDGYTF. The CDR3 nucleotides are TGCGCCAGCAGCTTGGGGACAGGGCGTATGGATGGCTACACCTTC. J is TRBJ1-2 and V is TRBV5-1; 8 bases map to TRBD1. The germline CDR1 and CDR2 sequences are SGHRS and YFSETQ. This CDR3 has 15 residues. J gave up 6 bases and V 0 bases, and 7 bases lay outside the gene matches.

The chain couples TRBV7-8 to TRBJ2-5; 12 bases are shared with TRBD2. V lost 1 base and J lost 4; bases outside the gene matches: 10. The germline gives CDR1 SGHVS, CDR2 FQNEAQ. The CDR3 has 18 amino acids. The CDR3 bases are TGTGCCAGCAGCTTAGAGACTAGCGGGGGATACTCTGGAGAGACCCAGTACTTC. The encoded protein is CASSLETSGGYSGETQYF.